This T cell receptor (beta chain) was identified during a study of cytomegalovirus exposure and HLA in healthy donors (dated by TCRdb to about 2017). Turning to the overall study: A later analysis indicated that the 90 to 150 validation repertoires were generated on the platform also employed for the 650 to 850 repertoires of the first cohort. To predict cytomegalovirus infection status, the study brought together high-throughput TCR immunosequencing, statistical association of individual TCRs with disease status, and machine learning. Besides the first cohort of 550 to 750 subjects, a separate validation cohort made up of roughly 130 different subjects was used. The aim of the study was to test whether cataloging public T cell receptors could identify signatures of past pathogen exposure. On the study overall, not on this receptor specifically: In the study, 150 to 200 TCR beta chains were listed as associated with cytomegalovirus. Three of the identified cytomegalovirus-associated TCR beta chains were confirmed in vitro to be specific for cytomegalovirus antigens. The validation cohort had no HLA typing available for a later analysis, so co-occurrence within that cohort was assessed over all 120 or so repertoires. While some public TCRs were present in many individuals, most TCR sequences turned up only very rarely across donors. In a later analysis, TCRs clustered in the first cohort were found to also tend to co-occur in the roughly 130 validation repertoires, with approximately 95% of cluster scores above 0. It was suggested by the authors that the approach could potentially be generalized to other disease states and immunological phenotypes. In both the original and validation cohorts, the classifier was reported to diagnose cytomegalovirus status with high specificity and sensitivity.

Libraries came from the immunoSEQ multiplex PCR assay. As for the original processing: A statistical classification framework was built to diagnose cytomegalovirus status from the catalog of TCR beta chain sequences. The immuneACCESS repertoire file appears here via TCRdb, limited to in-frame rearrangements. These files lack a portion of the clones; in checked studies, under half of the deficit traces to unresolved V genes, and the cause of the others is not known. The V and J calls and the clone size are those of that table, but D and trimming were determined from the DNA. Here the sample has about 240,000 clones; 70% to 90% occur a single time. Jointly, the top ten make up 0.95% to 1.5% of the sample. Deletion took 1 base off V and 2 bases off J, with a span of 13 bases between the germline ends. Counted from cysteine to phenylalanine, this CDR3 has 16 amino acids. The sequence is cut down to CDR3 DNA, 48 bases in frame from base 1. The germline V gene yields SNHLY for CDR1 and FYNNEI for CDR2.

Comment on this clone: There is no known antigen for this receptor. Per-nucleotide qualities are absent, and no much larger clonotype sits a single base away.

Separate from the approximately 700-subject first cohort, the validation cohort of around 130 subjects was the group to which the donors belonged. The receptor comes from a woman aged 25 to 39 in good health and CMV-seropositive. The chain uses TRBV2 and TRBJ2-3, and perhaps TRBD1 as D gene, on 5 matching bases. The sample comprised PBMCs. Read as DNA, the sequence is TGTGCCAGCAGTGAAGGACAGCTAAGATTCACAGATACGCAGTATTTT. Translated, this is CASSEGQLRFTDTQYF.